The T cell receptor beta chain under discussion was sequenced for a study of cytomegalovirus exposure and HLA in healthy donors. Study conclusions and caveats: Data from an earlier analysis indicated that most TCR beta V segments were productive either about 90% or about 30% of the time.

The ends were cut back, 4 bases at V and 4 bases at J, with 13 bases in the middle. Germline values: CDR1 LNHDA, CDR2 SQIVND (reference sequence). This CDR3 contains 14 residues. It was with 60 Vbeta and 13 Jbeta primers that the PCR ran. Data came from immunoSEQ multiplex PCR; TCRdb stores just in-frame clones and leaves some out. This table holds around 150,000 clones, 55% to 80% found once. Comments on this clone: The antigen is not known.

This TCR was sampled from a human donor in good health. Specimen: PBMCs. V and J are TRBV19 and TRBJ1-1, with no clear D. The CDR3 nucleotides are TGTGCCAGTAGTAGTCCGGGGTTGAGCACTGAAGCTTTCTTT. Translation gives CASSSPGLSTEAFF.